This T cell receptor (beta chain) was recovered during a study of cytomegalovirus exposure and HLA in healthy donors. Study as a whole: The Caucasian-associated ancestry cluster contained 81% of the approximately 420 genotyped donors. General study results and limits: A later analysis showed that HLA-associated TCR beta chains had undergone more clonal expansion than equally common others. There were a few CMV-associated chains whose specificity for CMV antigens was confirmed in vitro.

The PCR contained 60 Vbeta and 13 Jbeta primers. TCRdb keeps only in-frame clones here, not all; method: immunoSEQ multiplex PCR. Of about 190,000 clones listed, 75% to 80% were seen once; the top ten hold around an eighth. Germline CDR1 is LNHDA and CDR2 is SQIVND (reference sequence). The CDR3 contains 14 residues. The V segment lost 7 bases and the J segment 3 bases; nucleotides outside the gene matches: 4. On this clone itself: What it recognizes is unknown.

The sequencing input was PBMCs. The sequence was obtained from a woman under 40 in good health and CMV-seropositive. The chain uses TRBV19 and TRBJ1-1, with TRBD1 matching over 11 bases. The CDR3, as DNA: TGTGCCAGTATTCGGACAGGGGGCCACACTGAAGCTTTCTTT. As protein: CASIRTGGHTEAFF.